Listed here are 21 T cell receptor beta chains from one sample, sequenced in a study of blood T cell repertoires in COVID-19. TCRdb's copy holds only in-frame clones and misses some; the assay was immunoSEQ multiplex PCR. The sample records some 300,000 clones, roughly 89% being singletons. Sequenced sample: PBMCs or T cells enriched from blood (not recorded which). These receptors all stem from a woman between 40 and 50 years old who had recovered from COVID-19.

The chain combines TRBV4-1 with TRBJ1-2; D gene ambiguous. V was shortened by 0 bases and J by 0 bases, with 14 bases between the two germline ends. Per germline, CDR1 MGHRA and CDR2 YSYEKL. This CDR3 region has 17 residues. CDR3 nucleotides: TGCGCCAGCAGCCAAGATAAGAGGGATCCAGCTAACTATGGCTACACCTTC. Translating gives CASSQDKRDPANYGYTF.

The J gene is TRBJ2-3, the V gene TRBV7-8; 8 nucleotides line up with TRBD1. The CDR3 length is 16 residues. Per germline, CDR1 SGHVS and CDR2 FQNEAQ. Unmatched junction bases numbered 7, after V lost 5 bases and J lost 0 bases. The CDR3 region has the DNA TGTGCCAGCAGCCCCCGGACAGGGCAAAGCACAGATACGCAGTATTTT. Its protein is CASSPRTGQSTDTQYF.

V usage is TRBV3-1 (or the pseudogene TRBV3-2) and J usage is TRBJ1-5, with no clear D. Germline CDR1 reads LGHDT; CDR2 reads YNNKEL (reference sequence). Trimming stripped 1 base from V and 6 bases from J, with 7 bases between. This CDR3 has 13 amino acids. The DNA for the CDR3 is TGTGCCAGCAGCCAAGCTATGTCTCAGCCCCAGCATTTT. It encodes CASSQAMSQPQHF.

The V gene is TRBV7-9, the J gene TRBJ2-7; tentatively, D is TRBD2 (5 bases). Germline V gives CDR1 SEHNR, CDR2 FQNEAQ (reference sequence). Trimming left V 0 bases short and J 0 bases short, with 12 bases between. This CDR3 is 16 amino acids long. CDR3 amino acids: CASSLASGEGSYEQYF. As DNA, the CDR3 is TGTGCCAGCAGCTTAGCGTCCGGGGAAGGCTCCTACGAGCAGTACTTC.

The chain joins TRBV12-3 or TRBV12-4 to TRBJ1-1; 8 bases are a match to TRBD1. V was pared by 8 bases and J by 8 bases, with 10 bases of the junction left unmatched. This CDR3 is built from 13 residues. In nucleotides, the CDR3 is TGTGCCAGCTATTCCAGGGGGCAGAGAGAAGCTTTCTTT. Translated, it gives CASYSRGQREAFF.

This chain uses TRBV12-5 with TRBJ2-5; TRBD2 aligns across 12 bases. Germline-derived CDR1 and CDR2 are LGHNT and FRNRAP. This CDR3 spans 15 amino acids. With 3 bases clipped from V and 5 bases from J, the junction kept 4 bases outside the gene matches. CDR3: CASGFGLAGRETQYF. The CDR3 nucleotides are TGTGCTAGTGGTTTTGGACTAGCGGGGAGGGAGACCCAGTACTTC.

The chain uses TRBV24-1 and TRBJ2-2; 8 positions agree with TRBD1. Germline V gene lookup returns CDR1 KGHDR and CDR2 SFDVKD. The CDR3 is made up of 16 amino acids. Germline trimming cut 4 bases from V and 6 bases from J; bases unmatched to any gene: 9. The CDR3 reads CATSDSGTGFPGELFF. The CDR3 DNA follows: TGTGCCACCAGTGACTCCGGGACAGGTTTCCCCGGGGAGCTGTTTTTT.

The chain joins TRBV18 to TRBJ1-5; no firm D call. V lost 2 bases and J lost 2, with 7 bases in between. The CDR3 runs to 14 residues. The germline V gene has CDR1 KGHSH and CDR2 LQKENI. CDR3 amino acids: CASSPGLGNQPQHF. CDR3 in DNA: TGTGCCAGCTCACCAGGGCTGGGCAATCAGCCCCAGCATTTT.

The rearrangement uses TRBV7-3 and TRBJ1-2, with D unresolved. Trimming pared 1 base from V and 8 bases from J, leaving 11 bases between. Looked up from germline, CDR1 is SGHTA and CDR2 is FQGTGA. This CDR3 contains 13 residues. The CDR3 DNA follows: TGTGCCAGCAGCTTAAATCGCGTCGAGGGCTACACCTTC. Its protein is CASSLNRVEGYTF.

The rearrangement joins TRBV9 to TRBJ1-1, with TRBD1 matching 8 bases. V lost 0 bases to trimming and J lost 1 base; unmatched junction nucleotides: 8. From germline, CDR1 is SGDLS and CDR2 YYNGEE. The CDR3 is 17 amino acids. The CDR3: CASSVDGTDRANTEAFF. The DNA of the CDR3 is TGTGCCAGCAGCGTAGACGGTACGGACAGGGCGAACACTGAAGCTTTCTTT.

The gene calls are TRBV21-1 and TRBJ2-5; whether TRBD2, the table's D call, matches the DNA was not checked. TRBV21-1 is annotated as a pseudogene. The CDR3 sequence is 16 residues long. The DNA for the CDR3 is TGTGCCAGCAGCCACGAGGGACTAGCGGCCCAAGAGACCCAGTACTTC. Translation: CASSHEGLAAQETQYF.

The rearrangement links TRBV9 to TRBJ2-5, with D tentatively TRBD2 (6 bases). This CDR3 spans 16 amino acids. With 4 bases removed from V and 1 base from J, the gap between germline ends came to 17 bases. Germline CDR1 and CDR2: SGDLS and YYNGEE. The CDR3 protein is CASSPQSAGSQETQYF. Here the CDR3 DNA reads TGTGCCAGCAGCCCCCAATCGGCGGGGAGCCAAGAGACCCAGTACTTC.

This chain joins TRBV19 and TRBJ2-3; a weak D match, TRBD2 (5 bases). This CDR3 has 16 amino acids. Looked up from germline, CDR1 is LNHDA and CDR2 is SQIVND (reference sequence). Trimming pared 5 bases from V and 7 bases from J, leaving 22 bases between. CDR3 loop: CASSPRWSSGGNTQYF. In nucleotides, the CDR3 is TGTGCCAGTAGTCCCCGGTGGAGCTCCGGAGGAAATACGCAGTATTTT.

The chain joins TRBV6-1 to TRBJ2-3; TRBD2 matches at 11 bases. Trimming at V came to 0 bases and at J to 5 bases, leaving 7 bases not matched to a gene. Germline assignment: CDR1 MNHNS and CDR2 SASEGT. This CDR3 is 17 amino acids long. The CDR3 loop reads CASSEARLAGGRDTQYF. The CDR3 DNA sequence: TGTGCCAGCAGTGAAGCAAGGCTAGCGGGGGGCAGAGATACGCAGTATTTT.

The rearrangement uses TRBV10-2 and TRBJ2-7; TRBD1 matches 10 bases. This CDR3 is 15 amino acids long. The ends lost 2 bases at V and 3 bases at J; junction bases unmatched: 4. Germline CDR1 and CDR2: WSHSY and SAAADI. The CDR3 loop reads CASSEGGQGLYEQYF. The CDR3 DNA is TGCGCCAGCAGTGAGGGGGGACAGGGGCTCTACGAGCAGTACTTC.

The chain employs TRBV7-6 and TRBJ1-1; the D gene is possibly TRBD1 (5 bases). Germline lookup yields CDR1 SGHVS and CDR2 FNYEAQ. The CDR3 extends over 15 amino acids. Between the trimmed V and J ends, which lost 5 bases and 5 bases, there was a span of 18 bases. CDR3 in amino acids: CASSNAGTSLTEAFF. The CDR3 DNA reads TGTGCCAGCAGCAATGCGGGGACCTCCTTAACTGAAGCTTTCTTT.

The chain has TRBV7-9 and TRBJ2-2; 11 nucleotides line up with TRBD2. Trimming cost V 5 bases and J 2 bases; bases outside gene matches: 4. Germline values: CDR1 SEHNR, CDR2 FQNEAQ (reference sequence). The CDR3 contains 16 residues. In DNA form, the CDR3 reads TGTGCCAGCAGCCGAGGGACTAGCGGAAACACCGGGGAGCTGTTTTTT. This gives the protein CASSRGTSGNTGELFF.

The chain employs TRBV20-1 and TRBJ1-1; D might be TRBD1 (6 bases). Germline lookup yields CDR1 DFQATT and CDR2 SNEGSKA (reference sequence). The CDR3 totals 15 residues. The ends were cut back, 3 bases at V and 0 bases at J, with 14 bases in the middle. CDR3 region: CSASRAGALNTEAFF. The CDR3 DNA reads TGCAGTGCTAGTAGGGCAGGGGCCTTGAACACTGAAGCTTTCTTT.

V is TRBV5-1 and J is TRBJ1-5; a possible D gene is TRBD1 (5 bases). This CDR3 comprises 14 residues. Germline V gene sequence: CDR1 SGHRS, CDR2 YFSETQ. Trimming shortened V by 1 base and J by 0 bases, and 5 bases separated the two germline ends. Here the CDR3 DNA reads TGCGCCAGCAGCTTGACAGGTAGCAATCAGCCCCAGCATTTT. This codes for CASSLTGSNQPQHF.

The chain links TRBV27 to TRBJ2-7, with 10 bases matching TRBD2. Germline V gene data show CDR1 as MNHEY and CDR2 as SMNVEV (reference sequence). The CDR3 has 14 residues. Losses at the gene ends were 4 bases for V and 3 bases for J; bases not matched to a gene: 3. Here the CDR3 reads CASSSSGRGYEQYF. In DNA, the CDR3 is TGTGCCAGCAGTTCTAGCGGGAGAGGCTACGAGCAGTACTTC.

The chain couples TRBV19 to TRBJ2-3; D might be TRBD2 (6 bases). This CDR3 has 17 residues. Deletions cut 1 base from V and 1 base from J, with 15 bases between. Per the germline V gene, CDR1 is LNHDA and CDR2 is SQIVND (reference sequence). The CDR3 loop reads CASSIGGHSGRTDTQYF. CDR3 DNA: TGTGCCAGTAGTATAGGAGGGCATAGCGGTCGCACAGATACGCAGTATTTT.